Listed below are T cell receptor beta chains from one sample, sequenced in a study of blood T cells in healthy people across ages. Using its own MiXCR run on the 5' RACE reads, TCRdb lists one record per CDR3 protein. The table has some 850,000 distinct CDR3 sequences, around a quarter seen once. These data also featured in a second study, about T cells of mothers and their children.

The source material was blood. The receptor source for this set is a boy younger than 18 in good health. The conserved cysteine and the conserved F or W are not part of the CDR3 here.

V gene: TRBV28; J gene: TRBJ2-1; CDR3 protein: ASSLQSHEQF
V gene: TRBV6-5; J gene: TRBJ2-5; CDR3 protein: ASRHTGQGETQY
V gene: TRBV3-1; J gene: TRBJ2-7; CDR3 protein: ASSQDRTRQY
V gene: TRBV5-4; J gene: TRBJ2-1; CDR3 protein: ASSLVGSYNEQF
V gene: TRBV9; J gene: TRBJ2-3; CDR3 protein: ASSVVVSGADTQY
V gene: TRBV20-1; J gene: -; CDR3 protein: SARDLALAGRNEQF
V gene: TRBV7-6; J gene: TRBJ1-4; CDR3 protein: ASSLFGQGLGEKLF
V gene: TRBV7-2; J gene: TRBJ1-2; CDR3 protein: ASSLALGYT
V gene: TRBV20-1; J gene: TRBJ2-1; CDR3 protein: SARLAGTYNEQF
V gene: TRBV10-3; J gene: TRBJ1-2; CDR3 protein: AISVDRYGYT
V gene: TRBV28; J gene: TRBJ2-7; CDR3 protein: ASSTRTDTYEQY
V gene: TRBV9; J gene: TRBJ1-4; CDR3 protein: ASSVKQERSEKLF
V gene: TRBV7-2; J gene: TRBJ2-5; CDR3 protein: ASSSVAAKETQY
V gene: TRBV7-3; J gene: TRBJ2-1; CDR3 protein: AGSLAPGTSDYNEQF
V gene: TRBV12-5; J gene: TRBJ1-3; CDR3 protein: ASGLVVWQGSSGNTIY
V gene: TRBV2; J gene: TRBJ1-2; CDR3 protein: ASSTQTRGQHGYT
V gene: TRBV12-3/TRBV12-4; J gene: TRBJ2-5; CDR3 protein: ASSLGAWETQY
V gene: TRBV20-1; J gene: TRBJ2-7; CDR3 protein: SGWTLSYEQY
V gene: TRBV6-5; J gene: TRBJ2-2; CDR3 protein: ASSRQGWGTGELF
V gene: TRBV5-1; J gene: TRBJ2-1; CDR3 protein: ASSLGGTQQF
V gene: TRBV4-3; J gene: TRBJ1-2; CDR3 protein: ASSQVQGPYGYT
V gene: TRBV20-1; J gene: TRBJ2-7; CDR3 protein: SARDALALSYEQY
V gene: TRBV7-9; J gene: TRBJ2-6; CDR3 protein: ASSPGGGAGANVLT
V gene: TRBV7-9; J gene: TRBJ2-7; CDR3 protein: ASSLVGRGYEQY
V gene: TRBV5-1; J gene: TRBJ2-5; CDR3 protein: ASHTSGQYQETQY
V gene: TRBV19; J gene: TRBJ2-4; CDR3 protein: ASSPRHRDGNIQY
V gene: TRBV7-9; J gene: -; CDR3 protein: ASSLVGQGAYEQY
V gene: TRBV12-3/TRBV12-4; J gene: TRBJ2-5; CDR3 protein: ASSLDLRRGSKSQETQY
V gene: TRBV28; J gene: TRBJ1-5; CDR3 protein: ATSRGSNQPQH
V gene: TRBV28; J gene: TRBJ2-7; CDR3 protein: ASEDRGTRVGI
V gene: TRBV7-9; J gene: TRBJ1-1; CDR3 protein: ASSPSWPPITEAF
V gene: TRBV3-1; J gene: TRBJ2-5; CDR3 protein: ASSQTSTGTKETQY
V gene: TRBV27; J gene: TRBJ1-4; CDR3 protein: ASSFSRGLLNEKLF
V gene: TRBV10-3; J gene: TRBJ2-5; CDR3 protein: AISAYSGGQETQY
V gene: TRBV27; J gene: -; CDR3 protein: ASSLSQTLSYEQY
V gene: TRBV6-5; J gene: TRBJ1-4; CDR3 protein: ASRMDSGATEKLF
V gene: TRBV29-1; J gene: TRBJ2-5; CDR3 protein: SGVGGRIWY
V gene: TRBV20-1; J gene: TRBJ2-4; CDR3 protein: SAEGVEYVKNIQY
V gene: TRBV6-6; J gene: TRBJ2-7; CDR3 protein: ASSPVRGNEQY
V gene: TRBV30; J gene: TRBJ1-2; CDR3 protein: AWSEGNYGYT
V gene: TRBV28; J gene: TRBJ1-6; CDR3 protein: ASSFLYTLNSPLH
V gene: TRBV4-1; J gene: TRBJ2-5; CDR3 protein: ASSQEEGQNQETQY
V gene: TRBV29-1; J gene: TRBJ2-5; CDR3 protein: SVEPPGETQY
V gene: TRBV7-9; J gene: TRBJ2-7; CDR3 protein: ASTQGSGGPGSYEQY
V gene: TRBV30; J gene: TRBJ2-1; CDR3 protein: AWSVPLTGNEQF
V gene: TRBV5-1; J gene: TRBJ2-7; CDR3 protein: ASSPLGESYEQY
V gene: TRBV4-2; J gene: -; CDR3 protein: ASSHPDRDGNEQF
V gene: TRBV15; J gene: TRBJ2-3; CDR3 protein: ATSRDTGRGTDTQY
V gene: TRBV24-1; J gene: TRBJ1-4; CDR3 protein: ATSDYRSGATNEKLF
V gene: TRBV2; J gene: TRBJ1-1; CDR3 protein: ASRSIEAF